This TCR beta chain comes out of a study of regulatory T cells in long-lasting Graves disease. Study as a whole: Recently diagnosed Graves' patients had received antithyroid drugs for under 3 months.

In building TCR beta libraries, iRepertoire HTBI primers were used together with Arm-PCR of CDR3 regions. One entry per CDR3 protein, called by TCRdb with MiXCR from the multiplex PCR reads. Here the sample spans around 450,000 distinct CDR3 sequences, around 15% being singletons. As to time point: newly diagnosed GD, antithyroid drugs for less than 3 months. PBMC-derived RNA was used for the TCR library. From germline, CDR1 is DFQATT and CDR2 SNEGSKA (reference sequence). This CDR3 has 14 amino acids. With 6 bases clipped from V and 8 bases from J, the junction kept 12 bases outside the gene matches. These data also formed part of another study, on T cells in Graves' hyperthyroidism and ophthalmopathy. Per that study: Researchers defined stable Graves' hyperthyroidism as no ophthalmopathy progression within 18 months.

The sequencing here drew on peripheral blood mononuclear cells (PBMCs), taken at new diagnosis, from a patient treated with antithyroid drugs. This sequence was found in a man in his forties or fifties with Graves disease. The V and J genes are TRBV20-1 and TRBJ1-2, with 10 nucleotides matching TRBD1. CDR3 loop: CSAQDRTGGLGYTF. CDR3 in DNA: TGCAGTGCCCAAGACCGGACAGGGGGTTTAGGCTACACCTTC.